The clone carrying this T cell receptor beta chain was counted a single time. This record belongs to a study of shared clonotypes between healthy human individuals. Method: immunoSEQ multiplex PCR; TCRdb's copy keeps in-frame clones and lacks some. The sample includes about 1.1 million clones, 70% to 80% of them seen just once. The trim removed 4 bases at V and 3 bases at J, leaving 7 bases unmatched. The CDR3 totals 15 residues. The germline V gene encodes CDR1 MNHEY and CDR2 SMNVEV (reference sequence). The TCR originated in a man younger than 35 in good health. Some clones in this sample may be carry-over from other donors' samples. Material: memory CD4+ T cells from PBMCs. Specified subset: CD45RA-negative fraction. The chain is built from TRBV27 and TRBJ2-3; TRBD2 aligns across 7 bases. CDR3 nucleotide sequence: TGTGCCAGCAGTTCTATCGGACTAGGAACAGATACGCAGTATTTT. This sequence encodes CASSSIGLGTDTQYF.